This TCR beta chain was sequenced during a study of blood T cell repertoires in COVID-19. Across the whole study: The United States, Italy and Spain were the sources of the acute and convalescent COVID-19 samples. Sources were T cells, B-cell-depleted T cells, or PBMCs; the material itself was cDNA or gDNA.

In the authors' workflow: Amplifying reference gene primers gave estimates of nucleated cell counts. Repertoires were generated with immunoSEQ multiplex PCR, while TCRdb's copy carries only in-frame clones and drops some. V and J calls plus clone size are reproduced from that table; the DNA served to infer D and trimming. The sample has about 320,000 clones, more than 75% seen once. Between the trimmed V and J ends, which lost 0 bases and 4 bases, there was a span of 13 bases. Germline CDR1 and CDR2: SGHRS and YFSETQ. The CDR3 spans 15 residues. The specimen sequenced was PBMCs or T cells enriched from blood (not recorded which). The source of this sequence is a man aged 60 to 75 who had recovered from COVID-19. The chain couples TRBV5-1 to TRBJ1-1; TRBD1 is a possible D gene (5 bases). The CDR3 region is CASSLDPQGSTEAFF. For the CDR3, the DNA is TGCGCCAGCAGCTTGGACCCTCAGGGATCCACTGAAGCTTTCTTT.